This T cell receptor (beta chain) is from a study of T cells in Graves' hyperthyroidism and ophthalmopathy. Study-level background: Staff took peripheral blood when the initial diagnosis was made, before any treatment began. Study observations and caveats: With a median lead of approximately six months before onset, the model predicted ophthalmopathy. Clonotypes that were expanded in thyroid above 0.001 mostly appeared in blood too.

Authors of the study amplified TCR beta CDR3 regions from RNA transcripts. TCR CDR3 regions were first amplified by RT-PCR with HTBI primers. TCRdb itself ran the multiplex PCR reads through MiXCR, one entry per CDR3 protein. The repertoire includes fewer than 400,000 distinct CDR3 sequences, approximately 15% of them detected once, and roughly 31% sits in the top ten. This clonotype was seen only a few times. What it binds is not known. Using less than 12 ml of fresh peripheral blood, PBMCs were prepared. The V gene's germline CDR1 is DFQATT and CDR2 SNEGSKA (reference sequence). V gave up 5 bases and J gave up 8 bases, with 16 bases separating them. The CDR3 spans 12 residues.

The source is a man aged 30 to 39 with Graves' hyperthyroidism. Sequencing was carried out using blood. This chain uses TRBV20-1 with TRBJ2-7, with D perhaps TRBD2 (5 bases). The CDR3 DNA is TGCAGTGCTCGGGGTGCCTTAGATAAGCAGTACTTC. Protein sequence: CSARGALDKQYF.